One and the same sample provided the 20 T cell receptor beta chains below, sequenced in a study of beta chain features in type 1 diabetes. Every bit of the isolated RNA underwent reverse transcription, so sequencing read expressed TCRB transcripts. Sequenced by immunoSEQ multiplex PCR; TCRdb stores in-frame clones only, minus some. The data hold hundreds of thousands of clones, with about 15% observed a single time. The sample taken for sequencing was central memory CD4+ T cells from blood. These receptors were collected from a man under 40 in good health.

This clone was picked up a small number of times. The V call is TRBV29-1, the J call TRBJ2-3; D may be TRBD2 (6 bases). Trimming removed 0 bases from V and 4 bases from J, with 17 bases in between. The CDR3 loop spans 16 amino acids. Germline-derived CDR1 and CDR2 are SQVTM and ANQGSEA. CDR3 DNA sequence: TGCAGCGTTGAAGATCGATGGAGGGTAGCAGCAGATACGCAGTATTTT. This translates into CSVEDRWRVAADTQYF.

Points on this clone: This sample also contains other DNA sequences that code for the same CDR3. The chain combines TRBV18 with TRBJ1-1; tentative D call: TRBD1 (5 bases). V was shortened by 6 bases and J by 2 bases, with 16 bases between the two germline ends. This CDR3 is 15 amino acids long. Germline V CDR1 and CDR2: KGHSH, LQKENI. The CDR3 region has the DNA TGTGCCAGCTCTCCATTGATCCAGGGCAACACTGAAGCTTTCTTT. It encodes CASSPLIQGNTEAFF.

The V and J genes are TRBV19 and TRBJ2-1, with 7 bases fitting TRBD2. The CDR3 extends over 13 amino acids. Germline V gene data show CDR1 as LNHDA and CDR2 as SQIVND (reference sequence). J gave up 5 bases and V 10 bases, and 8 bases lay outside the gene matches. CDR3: CATSSGNNNEQFF. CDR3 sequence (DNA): TGTGCCACCTCGAGCGGGAATAACAATGAGCAGTTCTTC.

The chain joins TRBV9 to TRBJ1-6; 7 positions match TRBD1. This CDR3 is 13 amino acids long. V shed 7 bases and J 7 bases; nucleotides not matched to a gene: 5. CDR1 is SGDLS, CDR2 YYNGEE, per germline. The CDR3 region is CASEGGVNSPLHF. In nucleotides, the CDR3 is TGTGCCAGCGAAGGGGGCGTGAATTCACCCCTCCACTTT.

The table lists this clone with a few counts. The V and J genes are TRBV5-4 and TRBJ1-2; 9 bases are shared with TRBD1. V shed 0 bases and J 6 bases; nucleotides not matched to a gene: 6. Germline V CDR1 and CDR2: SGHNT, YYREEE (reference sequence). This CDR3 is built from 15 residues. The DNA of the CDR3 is TGTGCCAGCAGCTTGGGGTGGGACAGGGCAAATGGCTACACCTTC. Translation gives CASSLGWDRANGYTF.

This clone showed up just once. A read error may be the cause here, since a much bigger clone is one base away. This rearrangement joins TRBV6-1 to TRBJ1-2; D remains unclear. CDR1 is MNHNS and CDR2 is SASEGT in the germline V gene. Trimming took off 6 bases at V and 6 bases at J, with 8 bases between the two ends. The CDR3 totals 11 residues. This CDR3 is CASRVGDGYTF. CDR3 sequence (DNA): TGTGCCAGCAGAGTAGGCGATGGCTACACCTTC.

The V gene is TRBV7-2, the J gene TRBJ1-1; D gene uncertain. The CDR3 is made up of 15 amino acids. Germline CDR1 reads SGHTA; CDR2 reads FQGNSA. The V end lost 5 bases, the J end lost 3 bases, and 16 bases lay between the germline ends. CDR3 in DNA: TGTGCCAGCAGCCCTCCGGAAGGATATCACACTGAAGCTTTCTTT. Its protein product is CASSPPEGYHTEAFF. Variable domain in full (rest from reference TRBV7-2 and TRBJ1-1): GAGVSQSPSNKVTEKGKDVELRCDPISGHTALYWYRQSLGQGLEFLIYFQGNSAPDKSGLPSDRFSAERTGGSVSTLTIQRTQQEDSAVYLCASSPPEGYHTEAFFGQGTRLTVV.

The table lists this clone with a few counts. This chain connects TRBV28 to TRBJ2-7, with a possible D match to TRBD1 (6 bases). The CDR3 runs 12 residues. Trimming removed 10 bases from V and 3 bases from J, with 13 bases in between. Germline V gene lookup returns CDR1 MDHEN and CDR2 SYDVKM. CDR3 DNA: TGTGCCACGACAGGAAATAGCTACGAGCAGTACGTC. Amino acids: CATTGNSYEQYV.

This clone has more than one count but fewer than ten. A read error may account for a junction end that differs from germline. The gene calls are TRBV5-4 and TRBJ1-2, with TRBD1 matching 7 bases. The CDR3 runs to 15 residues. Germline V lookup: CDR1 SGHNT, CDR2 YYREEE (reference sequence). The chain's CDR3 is CASSQEMWTGAGYTF. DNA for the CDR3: TGCGCCAGCAGCCAAGAGATGTGGACAGGTGCTGGCTACACCTTC.

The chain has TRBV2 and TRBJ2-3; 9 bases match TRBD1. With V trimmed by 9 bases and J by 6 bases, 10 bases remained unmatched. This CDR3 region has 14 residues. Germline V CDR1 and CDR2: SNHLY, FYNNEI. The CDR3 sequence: CASDGTGSVDTQYF. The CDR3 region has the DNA TGTGCCAGTGACGGGACAGGGTCCGTCGATACGCAGTATTTT.

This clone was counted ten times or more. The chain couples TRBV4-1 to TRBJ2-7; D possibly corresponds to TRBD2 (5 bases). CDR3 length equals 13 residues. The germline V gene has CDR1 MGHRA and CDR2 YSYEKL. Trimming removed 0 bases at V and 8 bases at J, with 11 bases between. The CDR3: CASSQDTTGKQYV. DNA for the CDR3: TGCGCCAGCAGCCAAGATACGACCGGGAAGCAGTACGTC.

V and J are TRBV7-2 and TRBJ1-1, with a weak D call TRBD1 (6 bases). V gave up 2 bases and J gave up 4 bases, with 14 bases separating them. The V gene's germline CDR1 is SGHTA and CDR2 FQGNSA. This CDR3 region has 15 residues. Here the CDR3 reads CASSLLARGGTEAFF. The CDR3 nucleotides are TGTGCCAGCAGCTTACTCGCCAGGGGAGGCACTGAAGCTTTCTTT.

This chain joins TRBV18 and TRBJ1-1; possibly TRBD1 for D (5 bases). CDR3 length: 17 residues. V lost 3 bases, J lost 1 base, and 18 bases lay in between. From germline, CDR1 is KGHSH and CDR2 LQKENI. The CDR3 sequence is CASSPYTDTGGNTEAFF. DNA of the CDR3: TGTGCCAGCTCACCCTACACTGACACCGGGGGGAACACTGAAGCTTTCTTT.

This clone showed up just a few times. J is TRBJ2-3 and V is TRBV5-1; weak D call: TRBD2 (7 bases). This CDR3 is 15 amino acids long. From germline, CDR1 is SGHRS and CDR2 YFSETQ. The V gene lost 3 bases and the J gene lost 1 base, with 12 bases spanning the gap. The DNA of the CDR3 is TGCGCCAGCAGCTACACGGGGGGCGGCACAGATACGCAGTATTTT. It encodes CASSYTGGGTDTQYF. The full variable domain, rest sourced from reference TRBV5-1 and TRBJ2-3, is KAGVTQTPRYLIKTRGQQVTLSCSPISGHRSVSWYQQTPGQGLQFLFEYFSETQRNKGNFPGRFSGRQFSNSRSEMNVSTLELGDSALYLCASSYTGGGTDTQYFGPGTRLTVL.

The CDR3 region has the DNA TGCGCCAGCAGCCAAGATACGCAGGGTCAAAACGAGCAGTACTTC. Residues: CASSQDTQGQNEQYF. The chain links TRBV4-1 to TRBJ2-7; D is possibly TRBD1 (5 bases). The germline gives CDR1 MGHRA, CDR2 YSYEKL. V was clipped by 0 bases and J by 5 bases, with 14 bases between them. The CDR3 sequence is 15 residues long.

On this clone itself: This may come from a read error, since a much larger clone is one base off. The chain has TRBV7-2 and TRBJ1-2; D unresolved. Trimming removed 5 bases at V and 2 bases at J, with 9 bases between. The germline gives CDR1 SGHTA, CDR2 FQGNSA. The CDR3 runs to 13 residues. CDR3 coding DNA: TGTGCCAGCAGCCAAGATCCCAACTATGGCTACACCTTC. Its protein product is CASSQDPNYGYTF.

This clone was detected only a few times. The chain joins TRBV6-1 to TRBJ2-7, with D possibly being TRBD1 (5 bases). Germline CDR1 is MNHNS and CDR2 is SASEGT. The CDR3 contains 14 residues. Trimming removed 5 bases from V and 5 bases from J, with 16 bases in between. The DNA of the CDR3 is TGTGCCAGCAGTAAGGATAACAGGCACGACGAGCAGTACGTC. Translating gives CASSKDNRHDEQYV.

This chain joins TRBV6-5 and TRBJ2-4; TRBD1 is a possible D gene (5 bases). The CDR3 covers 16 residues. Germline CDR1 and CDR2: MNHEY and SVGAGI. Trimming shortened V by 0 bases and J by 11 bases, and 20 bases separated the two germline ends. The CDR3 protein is CASSYSMSRVDPVQYF. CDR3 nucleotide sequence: TGTGCCAGCAGTTACTCGATGTCCAGGGTTGACCCGGTTCAGTACTTC.

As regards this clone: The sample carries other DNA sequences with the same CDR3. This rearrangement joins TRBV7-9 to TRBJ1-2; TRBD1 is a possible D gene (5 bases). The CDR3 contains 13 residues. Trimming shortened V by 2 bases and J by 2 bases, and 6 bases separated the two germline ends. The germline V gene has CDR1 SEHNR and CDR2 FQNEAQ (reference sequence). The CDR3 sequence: CASSLQGNYGYTF. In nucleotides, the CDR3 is TGTGCCAGCAGCTTACAGGGAAACTATGGCTACACCTTC.

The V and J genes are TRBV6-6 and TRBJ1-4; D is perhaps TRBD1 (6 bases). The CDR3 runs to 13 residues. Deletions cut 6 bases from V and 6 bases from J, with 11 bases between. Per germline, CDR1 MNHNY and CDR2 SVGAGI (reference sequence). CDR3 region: CASRADRHEKLFF. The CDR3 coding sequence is TGTGCCAGCAGGGCGGACAGACATGAAAAACTGTTTTTT.